This T cell receptor beta chain was identified in a study of CD8 T cells in Susac syndrome. Overall study findings and caveats: Individuals included in the TCR sequencing and HLA analysis were acknowledged by the study to be relatively few in number.

On this clonotype: Its specificity is unknown.

Germline V gene lookup returns CDR1 SGHNT and CDR2 YYREEE (reference sequence). Trimming at V came to 0 bases and at J to 0 bases, leaving 1 base not matched to a gene. The CDR3 consists of 15 residues. The RNA, about 0.5 to 1 ug, was put through reverse transcription using random hexamers. TCRdb re-derived calls from the immunoSEQ multiplex PCR reads in MiXCR, one entry per CDR3 protein. The sample contains about 94,000 distinct CDR3 sequences, just under 95% of which appear only once. The TCR was taken from a human donor with Susac syndrome. Sequenced input: CD4+ T cells from PBMCs. This chain joins TRBV5-4 and TRBJ2-5, with TRBD2 matching 8 bases. The DNA for the CDR3 is TGTGCCAGCAGCTTGGGCGGGGGGTACCAAGAGACCCAGTACTTC. As protein: CASSLGGGYQETQYF.